This TCR beta chain was sequenced during a study of memory CD4+ T cells and cytomegalovirus serostatus (dated by TCRdb to between 2018 and 2021). Study-wide context: A total of roughly 33 healthy Belgian adults, of whom 9 were CMV seropositive and roughly 24 were CMV seronegative, were included in the cohort. To replicate a published TCR-based CMV serostatus classifier, the study sequenced CD4+ memory TCRbeta repertoires from a Belgian cohort whose cytomegalovirus serostatus was known.

General study outcomes and caveats: Of fewer than 200 previously reported CMV-associated TCRbeta sequences, approximately 70 appeared in the CD4+ memory repertoires, each in one to five individuals. On the Belgian cohort, the classifier built on the original framework reached a median bootstrapped AUC of approximately 0.95, with a 95% CI of 0.76-1.00. The results were interpreted as suggesting that the CMV-associated TCR signature is mostly present in the CD4+ memory repertoire. CMV serostatus prediction reached a median bootstrapped AUC of 0.95 with the original framework and about 0.93 with a US-trained random forest. Only CD4+CD45RO+ memory cells were sequenced, unlike the original study, which covered naive and memory CD4+ and CD8+ populations.

Single viable CD3+CD4+CD8-CD45RO+ cells were sorted as memory CD4+ T cells on a FACSAria II. CMV serostatus was determined with a Roche Elecsys assay detecting serum IgG against CMV pp150, pp28, p38 and p52. After thawing, total CD4+ T cells were enriched by positive selection with CD4 magnetic microbeads. The samples came from a different study that was designed specifically to examine the CD4+ T cell memory repertoire. Peripheral blood mononuclear cells were isolated and cryopreserved following standard operating procedures; serum was stored at -80 °C. The staining used CD3-PerCP (BW264/56), CD4-APC (RPA-T4), CD45RO-PE (UCHT1) and CD8-Pacific Orange (3B5) antibodies, and Sytox blue was used to exclude non-viable cells. Genomic DNA was extracted from sorted cells with the Quick-DNA Microprep Kit. Amplification of TCRbeta DNA was done with the immunoSEQ hsTCRbeta kit, following the protocol from the manufacturer. TCRbeta libraries were sequenced on an Illumina MiSeq instrument. Turning to the authors' computational methods: After out-of-frame sequences were removed, 2 million to 2.5 million distinct TCRbeta sequences remained, averaging about 61,000 per individual. Two values were used to score each individual: the count of around 150 previously reported CMV-associated TCRbeta sequences and the total count of productive distinct TCRbeta sequences. A beta-binomial model was reimplemented in Python, and scikit-learn random forests with default parameters were trained on US cohort data. Classifier performance on the Belgian cohort was summarized as median AUC with percentile confidence intervals calculated over 10,000 bootstrap iterations. Not all clones reach the TCRdb copy of this immuneACCESS table, which keeps in-frame sequences only. Checked studies attribute under half of the gap to unresolved V genes and leave the rest unexplained. Clone size and the V and J calls come from that table; the DNA yielded D and trimming. The sample table lists some 44,000 clones, 76% of them with a count of one. The ten top clones hold around 1.9% of the sample.

V is clipped by 3 bases and J by 8 bases, and the sequence between their germline boundaries is 8 bases long. Spanning cysteine to phenylalanine, the CDR3 consists of 13 amino acids. Only the CDR3 portion is preserved as DNA: 39 bases, with reading frame beginning at the first base. As encoded in the germline V gene, CDR1 is KGHSH while CDR2 is LQKENI. Details on this clone: This clone's antigen is unknown. Per-nucleotide qualities are absent, and no much larger clonotype sits a single base away.

Here the chain combines TRBV18 and TRBJ1-6, with TRBD1 perhaps the D gene, on 5 matching bases. The TCR sequence derives from an adult in good health and CMV-seronegative. Sequencing was carried out using memory CD4+ T cells from blood. Read as DNA, the sequence is TGTGCCAGCTCACCGGCGGGGGATTCACCCCTCCACTTT. Translated, this is CASSPAGDSPLHF.